This T cell receptor beta chain was retrieved from a study of blood T cell repertoires in COVID-19. Patients in Seattle were enrolled during active infection, then followed longitudinally. As originally analysed: Amplifying reference gene primers gave estimates of nucleated cell counts. TCRdb's copy holds only in-frame clones and misses some; the assay was immunoSEQ multiplex PCR. V, J and clone size were drawn from that table, and D and trimming were deduced from the DNA. The profile covers about 190,000 clones, with around nine tenths appearing a single time and roughly an eighth taken by the ten largest. The germline V gene has CDR1 SGHTS and CDR2 YDEGEE. The CDR3 runs 13 residues. The junction had 5 bases not matched to a gene; V was cut back by 0 bases and J by 12 bases.

The sequenced sample was peripheral blood. This TCR was recovered from a woman in her seventies with COVID-19, enrolled during active disease. This chain links TRBV5-8 with TRBJ1-5; 8 bases are shared with TRBD1. CDR3 loop: CASSLAAGGDQHF. The CDR3 nucleotides read TGTGCCAGCAGCTTGGCGGCAGGGGGCGACCAGCATTTT.